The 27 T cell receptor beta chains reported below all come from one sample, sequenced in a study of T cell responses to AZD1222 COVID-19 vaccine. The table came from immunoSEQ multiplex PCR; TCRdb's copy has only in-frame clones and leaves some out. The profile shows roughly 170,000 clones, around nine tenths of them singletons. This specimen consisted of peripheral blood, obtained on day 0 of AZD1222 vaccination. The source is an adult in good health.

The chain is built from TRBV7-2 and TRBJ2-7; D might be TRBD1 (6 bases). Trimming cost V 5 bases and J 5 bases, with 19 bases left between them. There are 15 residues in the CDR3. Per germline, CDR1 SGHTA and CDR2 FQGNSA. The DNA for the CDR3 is TGTGCCAGCAGCGTAGGTGGGGGCCTCGCCCACGAGCAGTACTTC. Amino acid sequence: CASSVGGGLAHEQYF.

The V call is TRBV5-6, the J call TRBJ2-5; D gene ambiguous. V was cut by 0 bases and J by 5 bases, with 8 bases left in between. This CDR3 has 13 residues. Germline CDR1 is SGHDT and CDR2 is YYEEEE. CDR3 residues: CASSLDPQETQYF. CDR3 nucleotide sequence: TGTGCCAGCAGCTTGGATCCGCAGGAGACCCAGTACTTC.

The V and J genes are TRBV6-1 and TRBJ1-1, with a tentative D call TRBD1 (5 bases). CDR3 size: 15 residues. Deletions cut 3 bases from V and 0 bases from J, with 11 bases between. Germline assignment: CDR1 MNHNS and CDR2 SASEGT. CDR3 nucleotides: TGTGCCAGCAGTGACGGGACGGCTATGAACACTGAAGCTTTCTTT. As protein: CASSDGTAMNTEAFF.

CDR3 nucleotides: TGCGCCAGCAGCCAGGCCGGGGTCGGGGCCAACGTCCTGACTTTC. Translating it yields CASSQAGVGANVLTF. V and J are TRBV5-1 and TRBJ2-6, with D tentatively TRBD2 (5 bases). This CDR3 comprises 15 residues. Trimming removed 4 bases at V and 4 bases at J, with 12 bases between. CDR1 SGHRS and CDR2 YFSETQ come from the germline V gene.

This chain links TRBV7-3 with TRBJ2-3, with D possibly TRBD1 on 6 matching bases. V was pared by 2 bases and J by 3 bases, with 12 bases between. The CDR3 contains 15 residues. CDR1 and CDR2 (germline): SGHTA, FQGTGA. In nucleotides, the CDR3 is TGTGCCAGCAGCTTAGACCCAGGGGTTACAGATACGCAGTATTTT. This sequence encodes CASSLDPGVTDTQYF.

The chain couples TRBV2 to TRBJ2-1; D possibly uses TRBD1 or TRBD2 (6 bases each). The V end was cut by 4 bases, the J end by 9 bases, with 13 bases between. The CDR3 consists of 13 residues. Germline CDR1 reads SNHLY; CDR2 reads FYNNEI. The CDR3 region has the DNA TGTGCCAGCAGTGGGACGGGGGCCGGTGAGCAGTTCTTC. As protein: CASSGTGAGEQFF. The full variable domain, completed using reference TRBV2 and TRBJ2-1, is EPEVTQTPSHQVTQMGQEVILRCVPISNHLYFYWYRQILGQKVEFLVSFYNNEISEKSEIFDDQFSVERPDGSNFTLKIRSTKLEDSAMYFCASSGTGAGEQFFGPGTRLTVL.

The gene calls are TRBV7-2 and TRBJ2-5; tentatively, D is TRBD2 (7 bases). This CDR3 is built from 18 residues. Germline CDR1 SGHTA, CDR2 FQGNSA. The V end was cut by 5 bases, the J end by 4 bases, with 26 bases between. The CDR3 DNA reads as TGTGCCAGCAGCCCAATTAGGGGGGGTGGGGACTTCCCAGAGACCCAGTACTTC. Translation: CASSPIRGGGDFPETQYF.

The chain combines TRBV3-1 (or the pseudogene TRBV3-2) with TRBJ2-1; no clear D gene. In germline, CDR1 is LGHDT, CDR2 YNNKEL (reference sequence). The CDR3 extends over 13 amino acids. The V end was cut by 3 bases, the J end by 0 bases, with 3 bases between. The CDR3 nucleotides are TGTGCCAGCAGCCACAGCTCCTACAATGAGCAGTTCTTC. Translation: CASSHSSYNEQFF.

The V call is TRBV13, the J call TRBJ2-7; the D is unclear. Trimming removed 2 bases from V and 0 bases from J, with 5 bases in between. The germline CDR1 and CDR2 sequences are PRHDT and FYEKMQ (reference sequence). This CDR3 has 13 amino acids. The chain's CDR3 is CASSLKNSYEQYF. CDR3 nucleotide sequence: TGTGCCAGCAGCTTAAAGAACTCCTACGAGCAGTACTTC.

CDR3 coding DNA: TGCAGCGTTGAATGGACCGTCCCTAATGAAAAACTGTTTTTT. Translation: CSVEWTVPNEKLFF. The J gene is TRBJ1-4, the V gene TRBV29-1; no clear D. The length of the CDR3 is 14 residues. The V gene lost 2 bases and the J gene lost 3 bases, with 10 bases spanning the gap. Germline CDR1 SQVTM, CDR2 ANQGSEA.

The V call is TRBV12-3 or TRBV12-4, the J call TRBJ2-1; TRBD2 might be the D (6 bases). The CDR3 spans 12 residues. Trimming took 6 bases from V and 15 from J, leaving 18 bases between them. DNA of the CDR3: TGTGCCAGCAGCCGAGAGTTGGGGGGAGGGTTCTTC. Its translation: CASSRELGGGFF.

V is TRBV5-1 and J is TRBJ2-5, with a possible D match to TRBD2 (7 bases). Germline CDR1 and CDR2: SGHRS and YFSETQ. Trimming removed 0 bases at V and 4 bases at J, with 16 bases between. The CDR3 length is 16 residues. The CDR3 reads CASSLVRGAAGETQYF. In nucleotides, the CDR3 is TGCGCCAGCAGCTTGGTACGGGGGGCCGCGGGAGAGACCCAGTACTTC.

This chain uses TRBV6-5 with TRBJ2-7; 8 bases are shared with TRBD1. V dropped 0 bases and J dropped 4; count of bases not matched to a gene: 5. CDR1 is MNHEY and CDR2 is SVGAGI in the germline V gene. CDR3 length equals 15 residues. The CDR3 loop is CASSYSRDRSYEQYF. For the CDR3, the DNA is TGTGCCAGCAGTTACTCGAGGGACAGGTCGTACGAGCAGTACTTC.

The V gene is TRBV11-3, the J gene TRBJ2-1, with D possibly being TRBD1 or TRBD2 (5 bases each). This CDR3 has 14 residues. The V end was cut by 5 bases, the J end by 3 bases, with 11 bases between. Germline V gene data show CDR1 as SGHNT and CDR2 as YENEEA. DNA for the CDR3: TGTGCCAGCAGCGTCCGGGACGACTACAATGAGCAGTTCTTC. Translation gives CASSVRDDYNEQFF.

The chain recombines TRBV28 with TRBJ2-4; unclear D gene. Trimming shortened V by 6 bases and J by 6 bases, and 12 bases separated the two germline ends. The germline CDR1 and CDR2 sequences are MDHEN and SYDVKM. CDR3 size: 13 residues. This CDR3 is CASSPPDINIQYF. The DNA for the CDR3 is TGTGCCAGCAGCCCCCCCGATATAAACATTCAGTACTTC.

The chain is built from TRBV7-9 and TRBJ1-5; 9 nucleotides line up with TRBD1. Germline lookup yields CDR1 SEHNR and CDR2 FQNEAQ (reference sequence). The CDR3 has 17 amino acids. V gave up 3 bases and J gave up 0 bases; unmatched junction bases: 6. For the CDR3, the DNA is TGTGCCAGCAGCTTTGGGACAGGGACGTTTAGCAATCAGCCCCAGCATTTT. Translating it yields CASSFGTGTFSNQPQHF.

CDR3 protein: CASSLQETEQYF. The DNA of the CDR3 is TGTGCCAGCAGCTTACAAGAGACCGAGCAGTACTTC. The V gene is TRBV7-9, the J gene TRBJ2-7; D is undetermined. The CDR3 runs to 12 residues. Trimming removed 2 bases from V and 6 bases from J, with 8 bases in between. The V gene's germline CDR1 is SEHNR and CDR2 FQNEAQ (reference sequence).

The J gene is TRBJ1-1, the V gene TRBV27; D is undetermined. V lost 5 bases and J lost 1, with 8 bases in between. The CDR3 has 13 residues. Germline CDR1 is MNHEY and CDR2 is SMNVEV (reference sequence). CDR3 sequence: CASSKSRNTEAFF. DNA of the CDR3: TGTGCCAGCAGTAAAAGCCGGAACACTGAAGCTTTCTTT.

CDR3 bases: TGTGCCAGCAGCCTGGGGGACCCCGGGGCGGATCAGCCCCAGCATTTT. It is translated as CASSLGDPGADQPQHF. The J gene is TRBJ1-5, the V gene TRBV5-8; D is possibly TRBD1 (5 bases). CDR1 is SGHTS, CDR2 YDEGEE, per germline. V dropped 4 bases and J dropped 5 bases, with 19 bases sitting between them. This CDR3 spans 16 amino acids.

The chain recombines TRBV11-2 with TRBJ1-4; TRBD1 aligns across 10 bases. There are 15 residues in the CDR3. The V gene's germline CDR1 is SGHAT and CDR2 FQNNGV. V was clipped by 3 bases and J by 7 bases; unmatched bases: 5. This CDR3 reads CASSFLTGGSEKLFF. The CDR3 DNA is TGTGCCAGCAGCTTCTTGACAGGGGGCAGTGAAAAACTGTTTTTT.

The CDR3 spells CASSPLAGGKDTQYF. The DNA for the CDR3 is TGTGCCAGCAGTCCCCTAGCGGGGGGGAAAGATACGCAGTATTTT. The chain joins TRBV6-4 to TRBJ2-3, with 12 bases identical to TRBD2. There are 15 residues in the CDR3. V lost 5 bases and J lost 5; bases outside the gene matches: 5. Germline CDR1 is MRHNA and CDR2 is SNTAGT.

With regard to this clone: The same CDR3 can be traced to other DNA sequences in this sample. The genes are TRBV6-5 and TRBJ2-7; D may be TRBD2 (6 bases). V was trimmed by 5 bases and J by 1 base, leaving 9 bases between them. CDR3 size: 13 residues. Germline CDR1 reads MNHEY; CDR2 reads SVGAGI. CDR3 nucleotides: TGTGCCAGCAGTCCCGGGGGATCCTACGAGCAGTACTTC. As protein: CASSPGGSYEQYF.

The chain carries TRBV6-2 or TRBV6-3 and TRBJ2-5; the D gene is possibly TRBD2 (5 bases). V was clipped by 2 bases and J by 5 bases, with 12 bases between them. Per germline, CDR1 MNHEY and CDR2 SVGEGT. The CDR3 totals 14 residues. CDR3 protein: CASSYGSGSETQYF. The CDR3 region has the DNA TGTGCCAGCAGTTACGGCTCGGGGTCGGAGACCCAGTACTTC.

CDR3 sequence: CASSMFSNQPQHF. The CDR3 DNA follows: TGTGCCAGCAGCATGTTTAGCAATCAGCCCCAGCATTTT. The chain recombines TRBV7-9 with TRBJ1-5; D is uncertain. From germline, CDR1 is SEHNR and CDR2 FQNEAQ (reference sequence). CDR3 length equals 13 residues. Trimming took 5 bases from V and 0 from J, leaving 5 bases between them.

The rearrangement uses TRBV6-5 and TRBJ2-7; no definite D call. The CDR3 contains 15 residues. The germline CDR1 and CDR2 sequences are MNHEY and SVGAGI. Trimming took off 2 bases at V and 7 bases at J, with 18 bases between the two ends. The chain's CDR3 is CASSYELTNHREQYF. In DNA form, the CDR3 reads TGTGCCAGCAGTTACGAACTGACCAATCATCGGGAGCAGTACTTC.

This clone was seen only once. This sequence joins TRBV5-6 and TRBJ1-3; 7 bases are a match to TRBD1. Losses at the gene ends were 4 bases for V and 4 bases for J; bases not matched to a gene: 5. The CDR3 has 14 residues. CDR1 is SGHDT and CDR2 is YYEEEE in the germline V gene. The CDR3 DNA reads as TGTGCCAGCAGCACCAACAGGGGAGGAAACACCATATATTTT. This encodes CASSTNRGGNTIYF. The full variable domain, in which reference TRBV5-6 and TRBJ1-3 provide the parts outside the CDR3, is DAGVTQSPTHLIKTRGQQVTLRCSPKSGHDTVSWYQQALGQGPQFIFQYYEEEERQRGNFPDRFSGHQFPNYSSELNVNALLLGDSALYLCASSTNRGGNTIYFGEGSWLTVV.

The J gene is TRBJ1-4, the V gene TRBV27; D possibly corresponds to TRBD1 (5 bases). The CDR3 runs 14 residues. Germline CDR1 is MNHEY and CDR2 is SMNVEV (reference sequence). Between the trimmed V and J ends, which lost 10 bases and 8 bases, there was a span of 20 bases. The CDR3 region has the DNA TGTGCCACCCAATCCACAGGATTGGGAGAAAAACTGTTTTTT. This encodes CATQSTGLGEKLFF. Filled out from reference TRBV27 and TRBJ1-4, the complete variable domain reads EAQVTQNPRYLITVTGKKLTVTCSQNMNHEYMSWYRQDPGLGLRQIYYSMNVEVTDKGDVPEGYKVSRKEKRNFPLILESPSPNQTSLYFCATQSTGLGEKLFFGSGTQLSVL.